This T cell receptor (beta chain) was retrieved from a study of OX40 agonist ivuxolimab in advanced cancers. About the research overall: Three patients got partial responses; one had hepatocellular carcinoma and two had cutaneous melanoma.

Profiled with immunoSEQ multiplex PCR; TCRdb holds only in-frame clones, not every one. The repertoire includes approximately 100,000 clones, approximately 90% of them detected once, and 0.79% sits in the top ten. Study-level findings and limits: On average, CD8+ T cells showed a greater number of expanded clones than CD4+.

Of note for this clone: No antigen is known for it.

The V gene end was trimmed by 0 bases and the J gene end by 11 bases; junction bases not matched to a gene: 3. The CDR3 totals 12 residues. Germline-derived CDR1 and CDR2 are ENHRY and SYGVKD. Autoimmune disease history or systemic immunosuppression led to patients being barred. The starting material was CD4+ or CD8+ T cells sorted from blood, obtained in a trial of the OX40 agonist ivuxolimab. J is TRBJ2-7 and V is TRBV10-3, with TRBD1 matching over 8 bases. This receptor was obtained from an adult with an advanced solid tumor such as melanoma, head and neck, liver or kidney cancer. The CDR3 here is CAISESTGGKYF. DNA of the CDR3: TGTGCCATCAGTGAGTCCACAGGGGGGAAGTACTTC.